The source of this T cell receptor (beta chain) is a study of blood T cell repertoires in COVID-19. About the study: Acute-phase and convalescent COVID-19 samples originated in the United States, Italy and Spain. PBMCs, B-cell-depleted T cells, or T cells provided the cDNA or gDNA that made up the material.

This clone was seen a handful of times. As originally analysed: The assay estimated nucleated cells by amplifying reference gene primers. Sequencing was performed with immunoSEQ multiplex PCR; in TCRdb, only in-frame clones are kept and a portion is missing. The D gene and trimming were derived from the DNA, and the V and J assignments and clone size from that table. The sample yields around 370,000 clones, 90% seen once. This CDR3 is 15 amino acids long. With V trimmed by 6 bases and J by 8 bases, 8 bases remained unmatched. Per germline, CDR1 MNHEY and CDR2 SMNVEV (reference sequence). This TCR came from a man aged 18 to 35 with active or convalescent COVID-19. Material for sequencing was peripheral blood. The chain links TRBV27 to TRBJ2-1, with 12 bases identical to TRBD2. The CDR3 DNA follows: TGTGCCAGCAGCCTAGCGGGGGGGCTCGGCGATGAGCAGTTCTTC. This codes for CASSLAGGLGDEQFF.